These 10 T cell receptor beta chains were sequenced from one sample in a study of vaccination effects on CD4 cells after COVID-19. For these TCRs, the target antigens are not known. The data were produced by immunoSEQ multiplex PCR, yet TCRdb's version contains in-frame clones alone and is incomplete. The profile shows 68,000 or so clones, about 80% of them singletons. ViraFEST expansion of antigen-specific CD4+ T cells with viral peptide pools preceded sequencing. Researchers isolated CD4+ T cells once approximately ten days of culture had elapsed. Neither prior SARS-CoV-2 infection nor positive nucleocapsid antibodies were present in the vaccine recipients. Sequencing was performed on CD4+ T cells from PBMCs cultured with SARS-CoV-2 spike peptides, taken before COVID-19 vaccination. All receptors derive from a human donor who received a COVID-19 vaccine.

For the CDR3, the DNA is TGTGCCTGGAGTGTAGGACACGCGGCGAACACCGGGGAGCTGTTTTTT. Translating it yields CAWSVGHAANTGELFF. The rearrangement joins TRBV30 to TRBJ2-2, with D maybe TRBD1 (5 bases). V shed 0 bases and J shed 0 bases, with 11 bases lying between them. CDR3 length: 16 residues. The V gene's germline CDR1 is GTSNPN and CDR2 SVGIG (reference sequence).

The rearrangement links TRBV5-1 to TRBJ2-3, with TRBD2 matching 9 bases. The germline V gene has CDR1 SGHRS and CDR2 YFSETQ. Trimming cost V 4 bases and J 0 bases; bases outside gene matches: 12. This CDR3 is built from 18 residues. The CDR3 spells CASSPGRASGVSTDTQYF. The DNA of the CDR3 is TGCGCCAGCAGCCCCGGACGGGCTAGCGGGGTCAGCACAGATACGCAGTATTTT.

This rearrangement joins TRBV12-3 or TRBV12-4 to TRBJ1-1; D gene uncertain. This CDR3 is built from 13 residues. Trimming took 5 bases from V and 4 from J, leaving 11 bases between them. The DNA for the CDR3 is TGTGCCAGCAGTCCCGCCTTGGGCACTGAAGCTTTCTTT. Residues: CASSPALGTEAFF.

The chain has TRBV2 and TRBJ2-2; D remains ambiguous. Germline V lookup: CDR1 SNHLY, CDR2 FYNNEI. V shed 6 bases and J shed 5 bases, with 13 bases lying between them. This CDR3 comprises 14 residues. The chain's CDR3 is CASRDSSVTGELFF. CDR3 bases: TGTGCCAGCAGAGACTCCTCTGTGACCGGGGAGCTGTTTTTT.

The chain recombines TRBV5-1 with TRBJ2-5; 9 nucleotides line up with TRBD1. V trimming: 4 bases; J trimming: 5 bases; junction bases outside the gene matches: 6. In germline, CDR1 is SGHRS, CDR2 YFSETQ. The CDR3 has 14 amino acids. CDR3 sequence reads: CASSPQGAGETQYF. As DNA, the CDR3 is TGCGCCAGCAGCCCACAGGGGGCCGGGGAGACCCAGTACTTC.

The rearrangement joins TRBV2 to TRBJ1-4, with D possibly being TRBD1 (5 bases). In germline, CDR1 is SNHLY, CDR2 FYNNEI. The CDR3 is 14 residues long. Trimming removed 2 bases at V and 7 bases at J, with 11 bases between. In DNA form, the CDR3 reads TGTGCCAGCAGTGAAAGGTTGCAGGGTGAAAAACTGTTTTTT. Translation: CASSERLQGEKLFF.

This clone was recorded once. The V and J genes are TRBV7-9 and TRBJ2-5; D call uncertain. Per germline, CDR1 SEHNR and CDR2 FQNEAQ (reference sequence). There are 14 residues in the CDR3. V was shortened by 2 bases and J by 1 base, with 8 bases between the two germline ends. The CDR3, as DNA: TGTGCCAGCAGCTTAAGAACAGCCCAAGAGACCCAGTACTTC. Its protein is CASSLRTAQETQYF.

J is TRBJ2-5 and V is TRBV5-1; tentatively, D is TRBD1 or TRBD2 (6 bases each). The CDR3 runs to 16 residues. Trimming took off 3 bases at V and 3 bases at J, with 18 bases between the two ends. Germline V lookup: CDR1 SGHRS, CDR2 YFSETQ. CDR3 in amino acids: CASSSVIWGAEETQYF. The CDR3 bases are TGCGCCAGCAGCTCCGTTATTTGGGGGGCCGAAGAGACCCAGTACTTC. Filled out from reference TRBV5-1 and TRBJ2-5, the complete variable domain reads KAGVTQTPRYLIKTRGQQVTLSCSPISGHRSVSWYQQTPGQGLQFLFEYFSETQRNKGNFPGRFSGRQFSNSRSEMNVSTLELGDSALYLCASSSVIWGAEETQYFGPGTRLLVL.

This chain joins TRBV19 and TRBJ2-5; the D gene is possibly TRBD1 (5 bases). The CDR3 extends over 13 amino acids. Per germline, CDR1 LNHDA and CDR2 SQIVND (reference sequence). Trimming left V 2 bases short and J 5 bases short, with 9 bases between. The DNA for the CDR3 is TGTGCCAGTAGTATAAGGGGTTTGGAGACCCAGTACTTC. It specifies CASSIRGLETQYF. The whole variable domain, remainder taken from reference TRBV19 and TRBJ2-5, is DGGITQSPKYLFRKEGQNVTLSCEQNLNHDAMYWYRQDPGQGLRLIYYSQIVNDFQKGDIAEGYSVSREKKESFPLTVTSAQKNPTAFYLCASSIRGLETQYFGPGTRLLVL.

The rearrangement uses TRBV27 and TRBJ1-5, with 8 bases matching TRBD1. The V and J ends lost 4 bases and 2 bases, in that order; junction bases with no gene match: 4. Germline values: CDR1 MNHEY, CDR2 SMNVEV (reference sequence). This CDR3 region has 15 residues. CDR3 residues: CASSSPGQGNQPQHF. In DNA form, the CDR3 reads TGTGCCAGCAGTTCTCCGGGACAGGGCAATCAGCCCCAGCATTTT.